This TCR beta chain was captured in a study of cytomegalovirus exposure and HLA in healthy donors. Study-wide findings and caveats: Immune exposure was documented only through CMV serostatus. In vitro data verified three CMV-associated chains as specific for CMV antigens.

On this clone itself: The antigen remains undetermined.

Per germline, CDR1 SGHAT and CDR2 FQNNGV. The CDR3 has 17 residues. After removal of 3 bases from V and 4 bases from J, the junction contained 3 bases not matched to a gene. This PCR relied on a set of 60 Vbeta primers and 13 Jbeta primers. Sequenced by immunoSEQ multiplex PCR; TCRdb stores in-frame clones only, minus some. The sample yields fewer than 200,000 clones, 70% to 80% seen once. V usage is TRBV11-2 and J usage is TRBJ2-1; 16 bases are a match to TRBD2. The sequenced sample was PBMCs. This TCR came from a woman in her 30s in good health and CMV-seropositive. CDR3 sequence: CASSLGTSGGAYNEQFF. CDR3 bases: TGTGCCAGCAGCTTGGGGACTAGCGGGGGGGCATACAATGAGCAGTTCTTC.